This TCR beta chain was profiled in a study of cytomegalovirus exposure and HLA in healthy donors. Germline CDR1 reads SGHRS; CDR2 reads YFSETQ. This CDR3 has 15 amino acids. V dropped 5 bases and J dropped 6 bases, with 20 bases sitting between them. As concerns this clone: Its specificity is unknown.

Study-wide points: Immune exposure information available was restricted to CMV serostatus. Researchers catalogued about 150 TCR beta chains as cytomegalovirus-associated. Earlier analysis yielded a pattern in which most TCR beta V segments were productive about 90% or about 30% of the time.

This PCR relied on a set of 60 Vbeta primers and 13 Jbeta primers. TCRdb keeps only in-frame clones here, not all; method: immunoSEQ multiplex PCR. The table includes roughly 150,000 clones, roughly 70% detected once. Healthy donors of bone marrow made up the group. The sequenced sample consisted of PBMCs. This sequence joins TRBV5-1 and TRBJ2-5; the D gene is possibly TRBD2 (6 bases). The clonotype originates from a young man in good health and CMV-seropositive. The CDR3 coding sequence is TGCGCCAGCAGTTTTGATCGGGGGATCGGTCAGACCCAGTACTTC. This translates into CASSFDRGIGQTQYF.